This is a list of T cell receptor beta chains from one sample in a study of CD8+ T cells in alopecia areata. The method was immunoSEQ multiplex PCR; TCRdb's version includes in-frame clones alone and lacks a portion of them. In the table there are about 150,000 clones, approximately 45% of which are singletons. What was sequenced was CD4+ T cells sorted from blood. The receptors were sampled from a human donor with alopecia areata. Each CDR3 is given with its conserved first and last residue. Each record gives: clone size, V gene, J gene, D gene, CDR3 protein, CDR3 DNA. A D gene is named only where the DNA matches it firmly. Size values are once, few and many counts, or a class for expanded clones, and some rows have none.

few,TRBV5-1,TRBJ2-6,.,CASSPNSGANVLTF,TGCGCCAGCAGCCCGAATTCCGGGGCCAACGTCCTGACTTTC
.,TRBV15,TRBJ2-2,TRBD2,CATSRDAGAGTGELFF,TGTGCCACCAGCAGAGATGCGGGAGCGGGCACCGGGGAGCTGTTTTTT
few,TRBV19,TRBJ2-7,TRBD2,CASSTPFAGGSHEQYF,TGTGCCAGTAGTACCCCCTTTGCGGGAGGGTCCCACGAGCAGTACTTC
.,TRBV7-9,TRBJ1-2,.,CASSPLELHGYTF,TGTGCCAGCAGCCCCCTAGAGCTCCACGGCTACACCTTC
many,TRBV4-1,TRBJ2-1,.,CASSRGPPANEQFF,TGCGCCAGCAGCCGGGGCCCCCCGGCCAATGAGCAGTTCTTC
.,TRBV2,TRBJ2-6,.,CASSVPNTHSGANVLTF,TGTGCCAGCAGTGTGCCCAACACCCACTCTGGGGCCAACGTCCTGACTTTC
few,TRBV29-1,TRBJ2-5,.,CSVRESQETQYF,TGCAGCGTTCGTGAGTCCCAAGAGACCCAGTACTTC
.,TRBV27,TRBJ2-1,.,CASSPLGSYNEQFF,TGTGCCAGCTCCCCACTAGGCTCCTACAATGAGCAGTTCTTC
.,TRBV14,TRBJ2-7,.,CASSYLVGEQYF,TGTGCCAGCAGCTATCTAGTAGGCGAGCAGTACTTC
many,TRBV7-8,TRBJ2-7,.,CASSLASRAEQYF,TGTGCCAGCAGCTTAGCTAGCAGGGCCGAGCAGTACTTC
.,TRBV29-1,TRBJ2-3,.,CSGRFNTDTQYF,TGCAGCGGCAGGTTTAACACAGATACGCAGTATTTT
.,TRBV5-1,TRBJ2-1,TRBD1,CASSLTWTGEGSEQFF,TGCGCCAGCAGCTTGACCTGGACAGGGGAAGGGAGTGAGCAGTTCTTC
few,TRBV4-1,TRBJ2-1,TRBD2,CASSQGRGAGAANEQFF,TGCGCCAGCAGCCAAGGGAGGGGAGCGGGAGCGGCCAATGAGCAGTTCTTC
once,TRBV7-9,TRBJ2-5,TRBD2,CASSSQAGEETQYF,TGTGCCAGCAGCTCCCAAGCGGGAGAAGAGACCCAGTACTTC
.,TRBV7-9,TRBJ2-5,.,CASSFGREETQYF,TGTGCCAGCAGCTTCGGACGGGAAGAGACCCAGTACTTC
.,TRBV28,TRBJ1-1,.,CASSLRTSEAFF,TGTGCCAGCAGTTTAAGGACATCTGAAGCTTTCTTT
.,TRBV19,TRBJ2-7,TRBD1,CATKRAGGTEQYF,TGTGCCACAAAAAGGGCAGGGGGAACCGAGCAGTACTTC
few,TRBV27,TRBJ2-6,TRBD2,CASSPRPRVAGWLGSGANVLTF,TGTGCCAGCAGTCCAAGACCCAGGGTAGCGGGATGGTTAGGGTCTGGGGCCAACGTCCTGACTTTC
.,TRBV4-1,TRBJ1-5,.,CASSQAPHQPQHF,TGTGCCAGCAGCCAAGCTCCCCATCAGCCCCAGCATTTT
.,TRBV6-6,TRBJ2-7,TRBD2,CASRPTSGSAYEQYF,TGTGCCAGCAGGCCTACTAGCGGGAGCGCCTACGAGCAGTACTTC
few,TRBV29-1,TRBJ2-5,.,CSVEDSSGETQYF,TGCAGCGTTGAGGACTCTTCGGGAGAGACCCAGTACTTC
.,TRBV15,TRBJ1-4,TRBD1,CATSRDPTGNEKLFF,TGTGCCACCAGCAGAGATCCGACAGGGAACGAAAAACTGTTTTTT
few,TRBV29-1,TRBJ2-7,.,CSGTGLGGSYEQYF,TGCAGCGGTACGGGCCTCGGGGGCTCCTACGAGCAGTACTTC
.,TRBV27,TRBJ2-7,TRBD2,CASSYRGLAEFYEQYF,TGTGCCAGCAGTTACCGAGGACTAGCGGAATTCTACGAGCAGTACTTC
.,TRBV27,TRBJ2-1,TRBD1,CASSTRTGAYNEQFF,TGTGCCAGCAGTACCCGGACAGGAGCCTACAATGAGCAGTTCTTC
.,TRBV28,TRBJ2-7,TRBD2,CASSPALAGGYEQYF,TGTGCCAGCAGCCCTGCACTAGCGGGAGGCTACGAGCAGTACTTC
few,TRBV7-2,TRBJ1-1,.,CASRWMSTEAFF,TGTGCCAGCAGATGGATGTCCACTGAAGCTTTCTTT
.,TRBV18,TRBJ2-3,TRBD2,CASSPGLAGATDTQYF,TGTGCCAGCTCACCGGGACTAGCGGGAGCCACAGATACGCAGTATTTT
.,TRBV4-1,TRBJ2-1,.,CASSQGLRDEQFF,TGCGCCAGCAGCCAAGGGCTGCGTGATGAGCAGTTCTTC
.,TRBV30,TRBJ1-5,.,CAWSRRDQPQHF,TGTGCCTGGAGTAGGCGGGATCAGCCCCAGCATTTT
.,TRBV9,TRBJ1-1,.,CASSVAFGGTEAFF,TGTGCCAGCAGCGTAGCTTTTGGGGGGACTGAAGCTTTCTTT
.,TRBV5-1,TRBJ2-1,TRBD2,CASSPLLAGGPNEQFF,TGCGCCAGCAGCCCCCTACTAGCGGGAGGGCCAAATGAGCAGTTCTTC
few,TRBV2,TRBJ2-3,.,CASSEGLIPPSDTQYF,TGTGCCAGCAGTGAGGGGTTAATTCCGCCTTCAGATACGCAGTATTTT
.,TRBV2,TRBJ2-7,.,CASSEWGSTYEQYF,TGTGCCAGCAGTGAATGGGGCAGTACCTACGAGCAGTACTTC